Described below is a single TCR beta chain sequence and its context. Original data processing: By means of reference gene primer amplification, nucleated cell counts were estimated. Assay used: immunoSEQ multiplex PCR; TCRdb lists only in-frame clones, some missing. D and trimming were read from the DNA, whereas the V and J calls and clone size are those reported in that table. Of about 210,000 clones detected, around four fifths appear once; the ten largest clones hold approximately 0.99%. This specimen belongs to a study of blood T cell repertoires in COVID-19. Study background: COVID-19 samples, acute and convalescent, were from the United States, Italy and Spain. T cells, B-cell-depleted T cells, or PBMCs provided the cDNA or gDNA that served as material.

The TCR was taken from a man aged 55 to 70 with COVID-19, enrolled during active disease. The specimen sequenced was peripheral blood.

CDR3 residues: CASSKHRDEQYF. In DNA form, the CDR3 reads TGTGCCAGCAGCAAACACAGGGACGAGCAGTACTTC. This rearrangement joins TRBV21-1 to TRBJ2-7; the table calls TRBD1, which could not be checked here. TRBV21-1 represents a pseudogene. CDR3 length: 12 residues.